These T cell receptor beta chains were read from a single sample in a study of cytomegalovirus exposure and HLA in healthy donors. This table comes from immunoSEQ multiplex PCR, and its TCRdb copy is limited to in-frame clones, with some not included. The sample shows 100,000 to 150,000 clones, 75% to 90% of them seen only once. Sequences were obtained from PBMCs. The receptors were sampled from a man between 25 and 39 years old in good health and CMV-seronegative. Each CDR3 is given without its conserved first and last residue.

>TRBV29-1|TRBJ2-5
SVGKRLAEETQY
>TRBV11-2|TRBJ2-1
ASSLYLQATSYNEQF
>TRBV7-2|TRBJ1-3
ASSPGALGNTIY
>TRBV7-9|TRBJ2-7
ASSSGTPSYGEQY
>TRBV2|TRBJ2-5
ASIPRGGVTQY
>TRBV28|TRBJ2-6
ASSSPVRDFSGANVLT
>TRBV19|TRBJ1-5
ASEGVGYNQPQH
>TRBV5-4|TRBJ1-2
ASSSRDRPLYGYT
>TRBV11-3|TRBJ2-4
ASSPRHLLAKNIQY
>TRBV5-4|TRBJ1-1
ASSLGVGAGTEAF
>TRBV5-1|TRBJ1-3
ASSPEYPGNTIY
>TRBV30|TRBJ1-1
AWGQGAGTEAF
>TRBV27|TRBJ1-1
ASSLSDTNTEAF
>TRBV10-1|TRBJ1-1
ASSEGRQGEAF
>TRBV19|TRBJ2-7
ASSSRDTSYEQY